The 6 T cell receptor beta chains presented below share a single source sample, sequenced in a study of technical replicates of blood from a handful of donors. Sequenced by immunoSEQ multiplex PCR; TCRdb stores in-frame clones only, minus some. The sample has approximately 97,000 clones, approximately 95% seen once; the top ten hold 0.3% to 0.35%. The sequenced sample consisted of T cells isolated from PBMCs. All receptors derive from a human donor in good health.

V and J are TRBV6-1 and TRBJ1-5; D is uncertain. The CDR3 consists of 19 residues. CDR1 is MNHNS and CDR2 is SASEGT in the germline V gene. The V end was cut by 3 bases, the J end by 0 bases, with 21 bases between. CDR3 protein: CASSDATPVHPYSNQPQHF. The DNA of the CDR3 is TGTGCCAGCAGTGACGCAACGCCAGTCCACCCTTATAGCAATCAGCCCCAGCATTTT.

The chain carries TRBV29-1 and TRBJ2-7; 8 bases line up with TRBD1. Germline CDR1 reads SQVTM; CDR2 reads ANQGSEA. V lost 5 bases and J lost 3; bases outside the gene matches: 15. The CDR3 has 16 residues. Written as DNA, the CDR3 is TGCAGCGTTCTAGGTGAAGGACAGGGAGCTTTCTACGAGCAGTACTTC. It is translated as CSVLGEGQGAFYEQYF.

The chain's CDR3 is CASSYSTGELFF. The CDR3 DNA follows: TGTGCCAGCAGTTATAGCACCGGGGAGCTGTTTTTT. V is TRBV6-1 and J is TRBJ2-2; D is unresolved. The CDR3 is 12 amino acids. Trimming removed 5 bases from V and 4 bases from J, with 5 bases in between. The germline V gene encodes CDR1 MNHNS and CDR2 SASEGT.

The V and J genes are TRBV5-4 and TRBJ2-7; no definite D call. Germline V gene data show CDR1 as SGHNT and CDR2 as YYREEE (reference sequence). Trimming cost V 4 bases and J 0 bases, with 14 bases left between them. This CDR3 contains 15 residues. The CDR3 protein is CASSTPDSASYEQYF. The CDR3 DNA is TGTGCCAGCAGCACTCCTGACTCCGCCTCCTACGAGCAGTACTTC.

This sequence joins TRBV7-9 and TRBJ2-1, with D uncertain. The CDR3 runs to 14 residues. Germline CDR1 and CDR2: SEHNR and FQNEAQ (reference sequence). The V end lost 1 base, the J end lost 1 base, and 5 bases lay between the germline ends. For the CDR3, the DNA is TGTGCCAGCAGCTTAGGCGGATCCTACAATGAGCAGTTCTTC. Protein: CASSLGGSYNEQFF.

Here the CDR3 DNA reads TGTGCCAGCAGCGGTAGCGGGAGAGAGACCCAGTACTTC. Amino acids: CASSGSGRETQYF. The V call is TRBV7-9, the J call TRBJ2-5; 9 positions match TRBD2. Germline loops: CDR1 SEHNR, CDR2 FQNEAQ (reference sequence). Trimming cost V 5 bases and J 4 bases; bases outside gene matches: 2. The CDR3 sequence is 13 residues long.